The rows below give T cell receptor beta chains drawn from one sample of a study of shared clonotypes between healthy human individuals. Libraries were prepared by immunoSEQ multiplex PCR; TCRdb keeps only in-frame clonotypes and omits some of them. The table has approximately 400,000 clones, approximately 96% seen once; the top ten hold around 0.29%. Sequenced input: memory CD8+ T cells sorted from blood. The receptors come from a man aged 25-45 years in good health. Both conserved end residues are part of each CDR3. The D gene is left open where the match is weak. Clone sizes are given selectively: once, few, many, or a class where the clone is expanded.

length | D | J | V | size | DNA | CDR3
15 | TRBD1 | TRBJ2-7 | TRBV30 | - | TGTGCCTGGAGCCTATGGAAACAGGGGGCGGGGGAGCAGTACTTC | CAWSLWKQGAGEQYF
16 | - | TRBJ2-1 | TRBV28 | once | TGTGCCAGCAGTCCGCGGGACTTAGCGCGTAACAATGAGCAGTTCTTC | CASSPRDLARNNEQFF
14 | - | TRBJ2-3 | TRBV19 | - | TGTGCCAGTAGGGGAGGACAGTTCACAGATACGCAGTATTTT | CASRGGQFTDTQYF
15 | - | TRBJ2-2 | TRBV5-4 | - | TGTGCCAGCCGCATAGGACTAACGAACACCGGGGAGCTGTTTTTT | CASRIGLTNTGELFF
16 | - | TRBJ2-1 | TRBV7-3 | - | TGTGCCAGCAGCCCCGTCCCTGGGGACCCCTACAATGAGCAGTTCTTC | CASSPVPGDPYNEQFF
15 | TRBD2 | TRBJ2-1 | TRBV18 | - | TGTGCCAGCTCACCGTCGGGAGGATCCTACGATGAGCAGTTCTTC | CASSPSGGSYDEQFF
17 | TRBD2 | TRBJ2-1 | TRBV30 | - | TGTGCCTGGAGTGTACGGTTCGGACTAGCGGCACACAATGAGCAGTTCTTC | CAWSVRFGLAAHNEQFF
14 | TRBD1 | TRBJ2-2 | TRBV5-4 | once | TGTGCCAGCAGCCGGGACAGGGGGACCGGGGAGCTGTTTTTT | CASSRDRGTGELFF
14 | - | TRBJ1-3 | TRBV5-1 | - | TGCGCCAGCAGCTCGGAGGGCTCTGGAAACACCATATATTTT | CASSSEGSGNTIYF
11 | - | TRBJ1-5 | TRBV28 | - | TGTGCCAGCAGGGATGGGCAGCCCCAGCATTTT | CASRDGQPQHF
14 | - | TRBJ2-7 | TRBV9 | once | TGTGCCAGCAGCGTAGAGCAGGGATCCTACGAGCAGTACTTC | CASSVEQGSYEQYF
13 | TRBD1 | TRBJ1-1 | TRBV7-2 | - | TGTGCCAGCAGCTTACAGGGGGCGACTGAAGCTTTCTTT | CASSLQGATEAFF
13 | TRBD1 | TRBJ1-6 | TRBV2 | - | TGTGCCACCGGAGGACAGGGGAATTCACCCCTCCACTTT | CATGGQGNSPLHF
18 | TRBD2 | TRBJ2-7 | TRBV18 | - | TGTGCCAGCTCACGGGACCAGGGTGCGACTAGCGGGAGTCTCGAGCAGTACTTC | CASSRDQGATSGSLEQYF